The present TCR beta chain was sequenced within a study of blood T cells in healthy people across ages. Study-wide results and limits: Roughly linear declines in TCR beta diversity per million T cells occurred with age.

Of note for this clonotype: Antigen: not known.

A second PCR, run for about 7 to 11 cycles, used a sample-barcoded 5' primer plus a J-beta primer mix. In TCRdb, the 5' RACE reads were re-called with MiXCR into one record per CDR3 protein. The sample comprises around 1.7 million distinct CDR3 sequences, 28% of which are singletons, and roughly 8.2% rests with the top ten. The CDR3 runs 15 residues. V lost 5 bases, J lost 4 bases, and 4 bases stayed unmatched. The sequence was collected from a woman in her 30s in good health. The chain links TRBV12-3 or TRBV12-4 to TRBJ2-1, with 11 bases matching TRBD2. The sample comprised blood. The CDR3 loop reads CASSMTSGIYNEQFF. CDR3 nucleotide sequence: TGTGCCAGCAGTATGACTAGCGGGATTTACAATGAGCAGTTCTTC.